The 20 T cell receptor beta chains listed next were all sequenced from one sample in a study of human versus mouse CDR3 diversity and MHC coevolution. TCRdb keeps only in-frame clones here, not all; method: immunoSEQ multiplex PCR. This table holds 75,000 to 90,000 clones, just under 95% found once. Sample: naive CD4+ T cells from blood. Subset in this sample: CD45RO-negative CD62L-positive naive CD4 T cells. The receptor set was obtained from a person between 25 and 69 years old in good health.

The rearrangement joins TRBV28 to TRBJ2-7; 7 bases are shared with TRBD1. Trimming removed 7 bases from V and 6 bases from J; junction bases left unmatched: 3. Per the germline V gene, CDR1 is MDHEN and CDR2 is SYDVKM. The CDR3 consists of 11 residues. CDR3 residues: CASTTGVEQYF. For the CDR3, the DNA is TGTGCCAGCACTACAGGGGTCGAGCAGTACTTC.

The rearrangement links TRBV28 to TRBJ1-2; D uncertain. Germline CDR1 MDHEN, CDR2 SYDVKM. V lost 5 bases and J 3 bases, leaving 4 bases between the germline ends. The CDR3 sequence is 11 residues long. CDR3 amino acids: CASSRDYGYTF. CDR3 nucleotide sequence: TGTGCCAGCAGTAGAGACTATGGCTACACCTTC.

The chain is built from TRBV9 and TRBJ1-5; 8 nucleotides align to TRBD1. The trim removed 4 bases at V and 3 bases at J, leaving 3 bases unmatched. The CDR3 loop spans 14 amino acids. Germline V gene data show CDR1 as SGDLS and CDR2 as YYNGEE. Here the CDR3 DNA reads TGTGCCAGCAGCCGGACAGGGAACAATCAGCCCCAGCATTTT. Translated, it gives CASSRTGNNQPQHF.

The J gene is TRBJ1-4, the V gene TRBV10-1; D possibly corresponds to TRBD1 (6 bases). The ends were cut back, 9 bases at V and 5 bases at J, with 13 bases in the middle. This CDR3 region has 13 residues. Looked up from germline, CDR1 is WNHNN and CDR2 is SYGVQD (reference sequence). The CDR3 nucleotides read TGCGCCAGGGAGTGGACAGTGAATGAAAAACTGTTTTTT. This encodes CAREWTVNEKLFF.

The chain recombines TRBV7-9 with TRBJ1-1; 7 bases match TRBD1. The CDR3 runs to 15 residues. Trimming cost V 4 bases and J 0 bases; bases outside gene matches: 5. Germline loops: CDR1 SEHNR, CDR2 FQNEAQ (reference sequence). CDR3: CASSSRDRVNTEAFF. The DNA of the CDR3 is TGTGCCAGCAGCTCAAGGGACAGAGTGAACACTGAAGCTTTCTTT.

V gene TRBV5-4 combines with J gene TRBJ2-2; 8 bases fit TRBD1. The length of the CDR3 is 15 residues. J lost 1 base, V lost 2 bases, and 1 base had no gene match. Germline lookup yields CDR1 SGHNT and CDR2 YYREEE (reference sequence). The CDR3 bases are TGTGCCAGCAGCTTAGACAGGGGGAACACCGGGGAGCTGTTTTTT. Translated: CASSLDRGNTGELFF.

V gene TRBV2 combines with J gene TRBJ1-4; D ambiguous. The V end lost 3 bases, the J end lost 1 base, and 15 bases lay between the germline ends. Germline V lookup: CDR1 SNHLY, CDR2 FYNNEI. This CDR3 contains 17 residues. In DNA form, the CDR3 reads TGTGCCAGCAGTGACTTAGTACCCGGGTTAACTAATGAAAAACTGTTTTTT. It yields the protein CASSDLVPGLTNEKLFF.

In its sample, this clone was seen once. The rearrangement joins TRBV15 to TRBJ1-2, with 8 bases matching TRBD1. In germline, CDR1 is LNHNV, CDR2 YYDKDF (reference sequence). This CDR3 has 13 residues. With 4 bases clipped from V and 3 bases from J, the junction kept 1 base outside the gene matches. The CDR3 region has the DNA TGTGCCACCAGCATGGACAGGGACTATGGCTACACCTTC. It yields the protein CATSMDRDYGYTF.

The J gene is TRBJ2-7, the V gene TRBV4-3, with D possibly being TRBD2 (7 bases). Trimming pared 3 bases from V and 7 bases from J, leaving 19 bases between. The CDR3 loop spans 15 amino acids. Germline lookup yields CDR1 LGHNA and CDR2 YSLEER. CDR3 amino acids: CASSQRVGGREEQYF. Here the CDR3 DNA reads TGCGCCAGCAGCCAGAGGGTGGGGGGGCGCGAGGAGCAGTACTTC.

The V and J genes are TRBV25-1 and TRBJ1-2; 11 bases align to TRBD1. Germline CDR1 MGHDK, CDR2 SYGVNS. The CDR3 is 16 amino acids. After removal of 2 bases from V and 8 bases from J, the junction contained 10 bases not matched to a gene. CDR3 sequence: CASSEQYGQGAKGYTF. The CDR3 coding sequence is TGTGCCAGCAGTGAACAATACGGACAGGGGGCTAAAGGCTACACCTTC.

This sequence joins TRBV30 and TRBJ2-5; tentatively, D is TRBD2 (5 bases). This CDR3 has 13 residues. Trimming took 2 bases from V and 1 from J, leaving 8 bases between them. Germline CDR1 GTSNPN, CDR2 SVGIG (reference sequence). Here the CDR3 reads CAWSRGFQETQYF. For the CDR3, the DNA is TGTGCCTGGAGTCGGGGATTCCAAGAGACCCAGTACTTC.

V is TRBV5-4 and J is TRBJ2-3; D not certain. The V gene's germline CDR1 is SGHNT and CDR2 YYREEE (reference sequence). The CDR3 runs to 12 residues. V shed 4 bases and J shed 4 bases, with 7 bases lying between them. DNA for the CDR3: TGTGCCAGCAGCCCTCACTCAGATACGCAGTATTTT. It is translated as CASSPHSDTQYF.

The chain combines TRBV19 with TRBJ1-1, with D possibly being TRBD1 (6 bases). The germline V gene has CDR1 LNHDA and CDR2 SQIVND (reference sequence). V was pared by 5 bases and J by 0 bases, with 13 bases between. The CDR3 runs 15 residues. The CDR3, as DNA: TGTGCCAGTAGTGTGTCGGGACATATGAACACTGAAGCTTTCTTT. It specifies CASSVSGHMNTEAFF.

Turning to this clone: Germline is not matched at one junction end, which may reflect a read error. This chain links TRBV7-9 with TRBJ2-2; D not resolved. The CDR3 has 17 residues. Germline V lookup: CDR1 SEHNR, CDR2 FQNEAQ (reference sequence). CDR3 region: CANSSRSAELNTGELFF. CDR3 bases: TGTGCCAACAGCTCCCGGAGCGCAGAATTGAACACCGGGGAGCTGTTTTTT.

The rearrangement uses TRBV25-1 and TRBJ2-5; D is ambiguous. The CDR3 has 15 amino acids. V lost 1 base to trimming and J lost 1 base, with 10 bases between them. Germline lookup yields CDR1 MGHDK and CDR2 SYGVNS. The CDR3 protein is CASSEFRGSQETQYF. Written as DNA, the CDR3 is TGTGCCAGCAGTGAATTCCGTGGCAGCCAAGAGACCCAGTACTTC. Filled out from reference TRBV25-1 and TRBJ2-5, the complete variable domain reads EADIYQTPRYLVIGTGKKITLECSQTMGHDKMYWYQQDPGMELHLIHYSYGVNSTEKGDLSSESTVSRIRTEHFPLTLESARPSHTSQYLCASSEFRGSQETQYFGPGTRLLVL.

The rearrangement joins TRBV11-3 to TRBJ1-1; D possibly corresponds to TRBD1 (5 bases). The V and J ends lost 0 bases and 1 base respectively, with 21 bases between them. In germline, CDR1 is SGHNT, CDR2 YENEEA. The CDR3 is 19 amino acids. The CDR3 protein is CASSLDWRYLGGENTEAFF. The CDR3 DNA is TGTGCCAGCAGCTTAGATTGGAGGTATTTGGGGGGTGAGAACACTGAAGCTTTCTTT.

This chain connects TRBV9 to TRBJ2-7, with a possible D match to TRBD1 (5 bases). The V gene lost 4 bases and the J gene lost 3 bases, with 17 bases spanning the gap. The CDR3 consists of 15 residues. Germline CDR1 and CDR2: SGDLS and YYNGEE. The CDR3 nucleotides are TGTGCCAGCAGCCCCCGCCCAGACAGTGACTACGAGCAGTACTTC. Translated, it gives CASSPRPDSDYEQYF. The entire variable domain, with the rest obtained from reference TRBV9 and TRBJ2-7, is as follows: DSGVTQTPKHLITATGQRVTLRCSPRSGDLSVYWYQQSLDQGLQFLIQYYNGEERAKGNILERFSAQQFPDLHSELNLSSLELGDSALYFCASSPRPDSDYEQYFGPGTRLTVT.

The V call is TRBV6-1, the J call TRBJ2-5; 9 nucleotides align to TRBD1. V trimming: 4 bases; J trimming: 4 bases; junction bases outside the gene matches: 7. The germline V gene encodes CDR1 MNHNS and CDR2 SASEGT. The CDR3 sequence is 15 residues long. CDR3 residues: CASSGGQGRRETQYF. CDR3 DNA sequence: TGTGCCAGCAGTGGGGGACAGGGCCGCCGAGAGACCCAGTACTTC.

CDR3 region: CASSFEGPSYEQYF. The CDR3 coding sequence is TGTGCCAGCAGCTTTGAGGGCCCTTCCTACGAGCAGTACTTC. The chain combines TRBV7-9 with TRBJ2-7; the D gene is possibly TRBD2 (5 bases). V was trimmed by 3 bases and J by 1 base, leaving 10 bases between them. The CDR3 length is 14 residues. CDR1 is SEHNR and CDR2 is FQNEAQ in the germline V gene (reference sequence). The full variable domain, with the rest looked up from reference TRBV7-9 and TRBJ2-7, is DTGVSQNPRHKITKRGQNVTFRCDPISEHNRLYWYRQTLGQGPEFLTYFQNEAQLEKSRLLSDRFSAERPKGSFSTLEIQRTEQGDSAMYLCASSFEGPSYEQYFGPGTRLTVT.

This chain uses TRBV7-2 with TRBJ2-3, with 9 bases identical to TRBD2. Germline CDR1 reads SGHTA; CDR2 reads FQGNSA. The ends lost 5 bases at V and 4 bases at J; junction bases unmatched: 7. The CDR3 is 15 amino acids. This chain's CDR3 is CASSPRGGRADTQYF. The CDR3 DNA sequence: TGTGCCAGCAGCCCGCGGGGGGGCAGGGCAGATACGCAGTATTTT.